The 21 T cell receptor beta chains given below trace back to one sample, sequenced in a study of T cell responses to AZD1222 COVID-19 vaccine. Assay used: immunoSEQ multiplex PCR; TCRdb lists only in-frame clones, some missing. The profile covers some 130,000 clones, with 80% to 90% appearing a single time and approximately 1.7% taken by the ten largest. The material was peripheral blood, obtained on day 0 of AZD1222 vaccination. The receptors were sampled from an adult in good health.

The chain uses TRBV6-5 and TRBJ2-7; possible D gene TRBD2, 5 bases. The CDR3 length is 14 residues. V was cut by 2 bases and J by 3 bases, with 11 bases left in between. Looked up from germline, CDR1 is MNHEY and CDR2 is SVGAGI. The CDR3 nucleotides read TGTGCCAGCAGTTACGGAGCGGAATACTACGAGCAGTACTTC. Protein product: CASSYGAEYYEQYF.

The rearrangement joins TRBV6-5 to TRBJ1-1; D possibly corresponds to TRBD1 (6 bases). Germline V gene data show CDR1 as MNHEY and CDR2 as SVGAGI. The CDR3 sequence is 15 residues long. Trimming shortened V by 7 bases and J by 5 bases, and 20 bases separated the two germline ends. CDR3 sequence reads: CASTRTVMVPTEAFF. The CDR3 nucleotides read TGTGCCAGCACGCGGACAGTAATGGTTCCAACTGAAGCTTTCTTT.

This chain uses TRBV6-2 or TRBV6-3 with TRBJ2-7, with a tentative D call TRBD2 (5 bases). The CDR3 loop spans 13 amino acids. V lost 5 bases and J 2 bases, leaving 10 bases between the germline ends. Germline V gene data show CDR1 as MNHEY and CDR2 as SVGEGT. CDR3 nucleotides: TGTGCCAGCAGTGCTAGCAACCCCTACGAGCAGTACTTC. It specifies CASSASNPYEQYF.

CDR3 DNA sequence: TGCGCCAGCAAGTATAGGGGGGGGACAGATACGCAGTATTTT. Its translation is CASKYRGGTDTQYF. The rearrangement links TRBV5-1 to TRBJ2-3; maybe TRBD2 (7 bases). This CDR3 contains 14 residues. Trimming stripped 6 bases from V and 3 bases from J, with 14 bases between. Germline V gene sequence: CDR1 SGHRS, CDR2 YFSETQ.

The gene calls are TRBV28 and TRBJ2-7; the D gene is possibly TRBD1 (5 bases). Trimming took off 8 bases at V and 2 bases at J, with 16 bases between the two ends. Germline CDR1 reads MDHEN; CDR2 reads SYDVKM. The CDR3 totals 14 residues. The CDR3 region is CASGAVSVTYEQYF. The CDR3 DNA reads as TGTGCCAGCGGGGCAGTCTCAGTAACCTACGAGCAGTACTTC.

J is TRBJ1-3 and V is TRBV3-1 (or the pseudogene TRBV3-2); possibly TRBD1 for D (5 bases). This CDR3 is 15 amino acids long. Trimming took off 1 base at V and 1 base at J, with 8 bases between the two ends. Per germline, CDR1 LGHDT and CDR2 YNNKEL (reference sequence). The CDR3 reads CASSQVGTSGNTIYF. CDR3 sequence (DNA): TGTGCCAGCAGCCAAGTGGGGACTTCTGGAAACACCATATATTTT.

The chain links TRBV12-5 to TRBJ1-1; tentatively, D is TRBD1 (6 bases). Trimming took 5 bases from V and 6 from J, leaving 10 bases between them. The germline CDR1 and CDR2 sequences are LGHNT and FRNRAP. This CDR3 spans 12 amino acids. CDR3 DNA sequence: TGTGCTAGTGGTACAGGGTTCTCTGAAGCTTTCTTT. It encodes CASGTGFSEAFF.

The chain uses TRBV7-8 and TRBJ1-5; unclear D gene. The CDR3 runs 12 residues. The V end lost 5 bases, the J end lost 7 bases, and 9 bases lay between the germline ends. CDR1 is SGHVS, CDR2 FQNEAQ, per germline. CDR3 loop: CASSLSKQPQHF. The CDR3 nucleotides read TGTGCCAGCAGCCTCTCTAAGCAGCCCCAGCATTTT.

The CDR3: CASSWESSYNEQFF. CDR3 nucleotides: TGCGCCAGCAGCTGGGAGAGCTCCTACAATGAGCAGTTCTTC. The genes are TRBV5-1 and TRBJ2-1, with D possibly TRBD2 on 5 matching bases. The CDR3 sequence is 14 residues long. Germline CDR1 SGHRS, CDR2 YFSETQ. The V gene lost 3 bases and the J gene lost 0 bases, with 7 bases spanning the gap.

The rearrangement joins TRBV18 to TRBJ1-4; no clear D gene. The CDR3 runs 16 residues. Per germline, CDR1 KGHSH and CDR2 LQKENI. Trimming took off 6 bases at V and 0 bases at J, with 14 bases between the two ends. CDR3 protein: CASSFAQASTNEKLFF. CDR3 bases: TGTGCCAGCTCTTTTGCCCAGGCTTCAACTAATGAAAAACTGTTTTTT.

This sequence joins TRBV6-5 and TRBJ2-2; no reliable D call. The ends were cut back, 7 bases at V and 1 base at J, with 7 bases in the middle. The CDR3 runs to 13 residues. The germline CDR1 and CDR2 sequences are MNHEY and SVGAGI. CDR3 DNA sequence: TGTGCCAGCAACCCCCAGAACACCGGGGAGCTGTTTTTT. Translating gives CASNPQNTGELFF.

This clone was detected only a few times. This CDR3 is CASSPQGRAGYTF. CDR3 coding DNA: TGTGCCAGCTCACCCCAGGGGAGGGCTGGCTACACCTTC. The J gene is TRBJ1-2, the V gene TRBV18; tentatively, D is TRBD1 (6 bases). Per the germline V gene, CDR1 is KGHSH and CDR2 is LQKENI. V lost 3 bases and J lost 7, with 12 bases in between. The length of the CDR3 is 13 residues. Based on the CDR3 plus reference TRBV18 and TRBJ1-2, the full variable domain is NAGVMQNPRHLVRRRGQEARLRCSPMKGHSHVYWYRQLPEEGLKFMVYLQKENIIDESGMPKERFSAEFPKEGPSILRIQQVVRGDSAAYFCASSPQGRAGYTFGSGTRLTVV.

This clone was picked up one time. The V and J genes are TRBV7-2 and TRBJ2-2; 14 bases map to TRBD2. The ends lost 2 bases at V and 3 bases at J; junction bases unmatched: 2. CDR3 size: 17 residues. Germline-derived CDR1 and CDR2 are SGHTA and FQGNSA. Written as DNA, the CDR3 is TGTGCCAGCAGCTTACCGGGACTAGCGGGGGACACCGGGGAGCTGTTTTTT. This gives the protein CASSLPGLAGDTGELFF.

V usage is TRBV7-2 and J usage is TRBJ1-1, with a tentative D call TRBD1 (5 bases). V was shortened by 1 base and J by 10 bases, with 13 bases between the two germline ends. The CDR3 has 13 residues. Germline V gives CDR1 SGHTA, CDR2 FQGNSA. CDR3 DNA: TGTGCCAGCAGCTTAGTAAGGGGATCGGGAGCTTTCTTT. This gives the protein CASSLVRGSGAFF.

The CDR3 loop is CASSPPGQSHGYTF. CDR3 nucleotides: TGTGCCAGCAGCCCCCCGGGACAGTCCCATGGCTACACCTTC. The genes are TRBV11-2 and TRBJ1-2, with 7 bases matching TRBD1. Germline assignment: CDR1 SGHAT and CDR2 FQNNGV. Trimming at V came to 5 bases and at J to 6 bases, leaving 9 bases not matched to a gene. CDR3 size: 14 residues.

V usage is TRBV30 and J usage is TRBJ1-4; D ambiguous. The CDR3 spans 11 residues. The V gene's germline CDR1 is GTSNPN and CDR2 SVGIG (reference sequence). Between the trimmed V and J ends, which lost 0 bases and 7 bases, there was a span of 3 bases. This chain's CDR3 is CAWSVFEKLFF. The CDR3 bases are TGTGCCTGGAGTGTATTTGAAAAACTGTTTTTT.

V and J are TRBV28 and TRBJ1-2; TRBD1 matches 8 bases. CDR1 MDHEN and CDR2 SYDVKM come from the germline V gene. The CDR3 is 15 residues long. The ends lost 6 bases at V and 2 bases at J; junction bases unmatched: 8. For the CDR3, the DNA is TGTGCCAGCAGCGAAATAGGACAGGGAAACTATGGCTACACCTTC. It is translated as CASSEIGQGNYGYTF.

The chain employs TRBV9 and TRBJ2-1; possible D gene TRBD1, 6 bases. The CDR3 runs 14 residues. Trimming left V 4 bases short and J 6 bases short, with 14 bases between. Per germline, CDR1 SGDLS and CDR2 YYNGEE. The CDR3 protein is CASSPPGQGNEQFF. CDR3 DNA sequence: TGTGCCAGCAGCCCTCCGGGACAAGGCAATGAGCAGTTCTTC.

The chain recombines TRBV6-2 or TRBV6-3 with TRBJ2-1; D gene unclear. CDR1 MNHEY and CDR2 SVGEGT come from the germline V gene. The CDR3 covers 12 residues. V was cut by 4 bases and J by 10 bases, with 11 bases left in between. The CDR3 sequence: CASSLVSGEQFF. CDR3 DNA sequence: TGTGCCAGCAGTTTGGTCTCAGGAGAGCAGTTCTTC.

The chain employs TRBV14 and TRBJ1-1, with D tentatively TRBD1 (6 bases). Germline V gene data show CDR1 as SGHDN and CDR2 as FVKESK. This CDR3 contains 16 residues. Trimming stripped 0 bases from V and 5 bases from J, with 16 bases between. This CDR3 is CASSQEGGELRTEAFF. DNA of the CDR3: TGTGCCAGCAGCCAAGAGGGGGGCGAATTAAGGACTGAAGCTTTCTTT.

The chain employs TRBV3-1 (or the pseudogene TRBV3-2) and TRBJ1-1; a possible D gene is TRBD1 (5 bases). Trimming removed 5 bases at V and 2 bases at J, with 15 bases between. Germline CDR1 reads LGHDT; CDR2 reads YNNKEL (reference sequence). The CDR3 spans 15 residues. CDR3 residues: CASSSNPGPNTEAFF. The CDR3, as DNA: TGTGCCAGCAGCTCGAACCCGGGGCCCAACACTGAAGCTTTCTTT.